A single count supports the clone carrying this T cell receptor beta chain. This entry belongs to a study of technical replicates of blood from several donors. Assay used: immunoSEQ multiplex PCR; TCRdb lists only in-frame clones, some missing. The repertoire includes some 70,000 clones, over 95% of them detected once, and roughly 0.24% sits in the top ten. CDR1 SGHNT and CDR2 YENEEA come from the germline V gene. The CDR3 spans 15 residues. Trimming took 1 base from V and 1 from J, leaving 10 bases between them. This rearrangement joins TRBV11-3 to TRBJ1-1; D not resolved. The receptor's source is a human donor in good health. What was sequenced was T cells isolated from PBMCs. CDR3 region: CASSLVLRTNTEAFF. CDR3 in DNA: TGTGCCAGCAGCTTAGTCCTCAGAACGAACACTGAAGCTTTCTTT.